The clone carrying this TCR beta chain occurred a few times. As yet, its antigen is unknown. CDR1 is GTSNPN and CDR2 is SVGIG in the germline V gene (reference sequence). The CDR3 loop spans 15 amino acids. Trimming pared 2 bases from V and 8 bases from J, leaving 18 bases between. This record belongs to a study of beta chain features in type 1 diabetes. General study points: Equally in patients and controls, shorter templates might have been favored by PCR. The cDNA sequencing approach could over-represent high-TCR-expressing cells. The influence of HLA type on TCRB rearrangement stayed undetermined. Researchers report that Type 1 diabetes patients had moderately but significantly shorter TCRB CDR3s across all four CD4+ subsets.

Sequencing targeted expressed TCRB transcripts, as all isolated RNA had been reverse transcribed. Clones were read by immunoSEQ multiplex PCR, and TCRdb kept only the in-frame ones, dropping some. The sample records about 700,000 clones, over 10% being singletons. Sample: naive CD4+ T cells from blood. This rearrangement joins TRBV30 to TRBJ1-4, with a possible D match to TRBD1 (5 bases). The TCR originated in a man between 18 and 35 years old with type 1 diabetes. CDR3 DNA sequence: TGTGCCTGGAGTCGTATGGGGGGACTGAAGGAAAAACTGTTTTTT. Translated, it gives CAWSRMGGLKEKLFF.